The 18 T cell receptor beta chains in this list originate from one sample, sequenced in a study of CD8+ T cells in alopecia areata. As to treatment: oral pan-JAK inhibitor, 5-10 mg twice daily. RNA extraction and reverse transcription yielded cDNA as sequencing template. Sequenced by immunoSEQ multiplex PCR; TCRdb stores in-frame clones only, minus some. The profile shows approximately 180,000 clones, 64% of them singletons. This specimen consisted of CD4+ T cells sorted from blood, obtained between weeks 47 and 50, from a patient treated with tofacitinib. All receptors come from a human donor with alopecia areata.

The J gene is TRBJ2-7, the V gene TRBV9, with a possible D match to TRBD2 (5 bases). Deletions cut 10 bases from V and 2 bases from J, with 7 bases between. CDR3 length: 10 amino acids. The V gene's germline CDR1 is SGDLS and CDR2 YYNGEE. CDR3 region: CAHGAYEQYF. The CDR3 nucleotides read TGTGCCCACGGGGCCTACGAGCAGTACTTC.

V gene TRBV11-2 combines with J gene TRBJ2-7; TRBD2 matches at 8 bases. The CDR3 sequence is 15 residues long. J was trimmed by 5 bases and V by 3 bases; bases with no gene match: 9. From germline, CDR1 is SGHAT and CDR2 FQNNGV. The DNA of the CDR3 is TGTGCCAGCAGCTTGGACCGGGGGGGCTTCGACGAGCAGTACTTC. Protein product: CASSLDRGGFDEQYF.

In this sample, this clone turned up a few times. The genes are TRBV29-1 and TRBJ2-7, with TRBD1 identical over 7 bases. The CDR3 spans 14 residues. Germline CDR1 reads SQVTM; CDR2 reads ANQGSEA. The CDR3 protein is CSVTGQSTSYEQYF. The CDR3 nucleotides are TGCAGTGTCACGGGACAGTCAACTTCCTACGAGCAGTACTTC.

The CDR3 loop is CASSLAGYGTDGGYTF. The CDR3 bases are TGTGCCAGCAGCTTGGCCGGTTATGGGACAGATGGCGGCTACACCTTC. The rearrangement joins TRBV5-6 to TRBJ1-2, with 7 bases that match TRBD1. CDR3 size: 16 residues. Unmatched junction bases numbered 13, after V lost 0 bases and J lost 8 bases. CDR1 is SGHDT, CDR2 YYEEEE, per germline.

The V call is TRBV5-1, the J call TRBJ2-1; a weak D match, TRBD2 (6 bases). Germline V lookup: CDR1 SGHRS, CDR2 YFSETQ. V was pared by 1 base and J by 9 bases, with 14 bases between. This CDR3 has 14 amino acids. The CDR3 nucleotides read TGCGCCAGCAGCTTGATACTAGCTCAGGGTGAGCAGTTCTTC. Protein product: CASSLILAQGEQFF.

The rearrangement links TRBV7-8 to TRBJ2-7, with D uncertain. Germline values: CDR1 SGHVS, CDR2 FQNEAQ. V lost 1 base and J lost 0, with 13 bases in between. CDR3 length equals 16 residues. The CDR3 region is CASSLERVGRSYEQYF. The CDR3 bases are TGTGCCAGCAGCTTAGAACGGGTAGGGCGCTCCTACGAGCAGTACTTC.

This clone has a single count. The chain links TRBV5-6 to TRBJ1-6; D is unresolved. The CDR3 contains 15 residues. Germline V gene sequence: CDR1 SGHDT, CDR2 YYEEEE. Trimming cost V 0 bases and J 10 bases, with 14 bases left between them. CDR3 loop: CASSLASIVGSPLHF. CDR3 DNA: TGTGCCAGCAGCTTGGCATCAATTGTGGGGTCACCCCTCCACTTT.

The CDR3 coding sequence is TGTGCCTGGAGTTCGGGACTAGCCGGAGGCTACGAGCAGTACTTC. Translating gives CAWSSGLAGGYEQYF. The V call is TRBV30, the J call TRBJ2-7, with 9 bases lining up with TRBD2. Losses at the gene ends were 2 bases for V and 3 bases for J; bases not matched to a gene: 8. CDR1 and CDR2 from the germline V gene are GTSNPN and SVGIG (reference sequence). The CDR3 runs to 15 residues. The full variable domain, in which reference TRBV30 and TRBJ2-7 provide the parts outside the CDR3, is SQTIHQWPATLVQPVGSPLSLECTVEGTSNPNLYWYRQAAGRGLQLLFYSVGIGQISSEVPQNLSASRPQDRQFILSSKKLLLSDSGFYLCAWSSGLAGGYEQYFGPGTRLTVT.

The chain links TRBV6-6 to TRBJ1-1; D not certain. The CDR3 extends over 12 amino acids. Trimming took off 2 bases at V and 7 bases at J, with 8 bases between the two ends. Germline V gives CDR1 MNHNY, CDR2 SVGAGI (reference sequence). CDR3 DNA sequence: TGTGCCAGCAGTTACAAGGGAGGTGAAGCTTTCTTT. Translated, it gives CASSYKGGEAFF.

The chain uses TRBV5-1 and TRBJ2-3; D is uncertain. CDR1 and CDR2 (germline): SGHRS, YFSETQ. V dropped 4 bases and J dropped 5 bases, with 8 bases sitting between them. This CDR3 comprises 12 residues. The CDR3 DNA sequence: TGCGCCAGCAGCCCAGGTTTAGATACGCAGTATTTT. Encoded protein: CASSPGLDTQYF.

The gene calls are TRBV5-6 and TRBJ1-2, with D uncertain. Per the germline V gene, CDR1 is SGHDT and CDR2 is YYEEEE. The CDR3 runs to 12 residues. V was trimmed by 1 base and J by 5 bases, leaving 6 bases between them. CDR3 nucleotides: TGTGCCAGCAGCTTGAGGGAGTATGGCTACACCTTC. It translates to CASSLREYGYTF.

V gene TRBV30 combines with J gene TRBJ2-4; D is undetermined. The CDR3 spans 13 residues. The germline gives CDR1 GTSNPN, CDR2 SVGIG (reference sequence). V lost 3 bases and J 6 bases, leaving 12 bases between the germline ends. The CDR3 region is CAWRPKDGNIQYF. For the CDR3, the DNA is TGTGCCTGGAGACCCAAGGACGGAAACATTCAGTACTTC.

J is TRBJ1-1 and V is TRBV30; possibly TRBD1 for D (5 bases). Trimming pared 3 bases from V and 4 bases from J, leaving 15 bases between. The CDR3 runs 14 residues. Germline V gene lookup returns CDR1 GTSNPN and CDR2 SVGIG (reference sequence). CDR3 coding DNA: TGTGCCTGGAGGGGGGGAGGTCCGGTCACTGAAGCTTTCTTT. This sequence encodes CAWRGGGPVTEAFF.

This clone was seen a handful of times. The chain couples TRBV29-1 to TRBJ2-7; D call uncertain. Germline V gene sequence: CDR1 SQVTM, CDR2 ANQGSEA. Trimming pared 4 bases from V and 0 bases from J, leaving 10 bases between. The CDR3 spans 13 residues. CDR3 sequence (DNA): TGCAGCGTTGTTTCCATACCCTCCTACGAGCAGTACTTC. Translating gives CSVVSIPSYEQYF.

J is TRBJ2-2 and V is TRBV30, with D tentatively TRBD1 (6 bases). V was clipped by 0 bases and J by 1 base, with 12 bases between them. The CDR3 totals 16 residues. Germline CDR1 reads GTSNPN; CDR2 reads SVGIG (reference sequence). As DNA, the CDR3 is TGTGCCTGGAGTGTGTTTATACAGGGGAACACCGGGGAGCTGTTTTTT. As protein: CAWSVFIQGNTGELFF.

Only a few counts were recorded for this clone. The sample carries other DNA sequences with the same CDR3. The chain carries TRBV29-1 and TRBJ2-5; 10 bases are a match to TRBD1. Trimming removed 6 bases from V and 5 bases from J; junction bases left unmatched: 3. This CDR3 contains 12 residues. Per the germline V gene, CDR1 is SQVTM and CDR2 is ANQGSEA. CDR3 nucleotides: TGCAGCGTCTGGACAGGGGGGGAGACCCAGTACTTC. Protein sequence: CSVWTGGETQYF.

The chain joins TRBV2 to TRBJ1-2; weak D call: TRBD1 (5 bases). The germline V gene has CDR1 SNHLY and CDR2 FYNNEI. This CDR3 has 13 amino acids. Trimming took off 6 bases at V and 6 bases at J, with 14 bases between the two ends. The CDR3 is CASSPRWDHGYTF. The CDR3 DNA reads TGTGCCAGCAGCCCTCGGTGGGACCATGGCTACACCTTC.

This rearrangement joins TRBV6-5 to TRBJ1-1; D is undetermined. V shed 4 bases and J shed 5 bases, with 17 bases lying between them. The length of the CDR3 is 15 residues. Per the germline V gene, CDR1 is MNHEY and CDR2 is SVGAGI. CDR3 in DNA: TGTGCCAGCAGTTCCACTCGATCGCTCTCTACTGAAGCTTTCTTT. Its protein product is CASSSTRSLSTEAFF.